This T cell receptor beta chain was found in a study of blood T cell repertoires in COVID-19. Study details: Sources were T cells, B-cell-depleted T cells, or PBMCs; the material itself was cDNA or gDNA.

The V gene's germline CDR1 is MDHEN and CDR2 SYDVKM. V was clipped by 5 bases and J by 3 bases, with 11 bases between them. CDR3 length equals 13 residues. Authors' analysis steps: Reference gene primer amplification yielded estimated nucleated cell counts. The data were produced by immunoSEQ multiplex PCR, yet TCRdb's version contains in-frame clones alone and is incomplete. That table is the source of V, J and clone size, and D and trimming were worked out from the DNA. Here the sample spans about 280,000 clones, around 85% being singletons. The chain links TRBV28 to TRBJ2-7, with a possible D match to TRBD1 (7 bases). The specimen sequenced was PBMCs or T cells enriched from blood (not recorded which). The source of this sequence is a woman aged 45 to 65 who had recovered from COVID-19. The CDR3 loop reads CASSQGGGYEQYF. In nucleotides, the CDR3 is TGTGCCAGCAGTCAGGGGGGAGGCTACGAGCAGTACTTC.